The sequence of this TCR beta chain was determined in a study of blood T cell repertoires in COVID-19. Germline V gives CDR1 SGHRS, CDR2 YFSETQ. J lost 4 bases, V lost 3 bases, and 5 bases had no gene match. There are 15 residues in the CDR3. Data came from immunoSEQ multiplex PCR; TCRdb stores just in-frame clones and leaves some out. The data show approximately 350,000 clones, with around 91% seen just once and around 3.5% held by the top ten. The source is a woman between 18 and 29 years old who had recovered from COVID-19. Input material: peripheral blood. The J gene is TRBJ2-2, the V gene TRBV5-1, with 8 bases fitting TRBD1. As DNA, the CDR3 is TGCGCCAGCAGCTCCCAGGACAGGGCCACCGGGGAGCTGTTTTTT. Protein product: CASSSQDRATGELFF.